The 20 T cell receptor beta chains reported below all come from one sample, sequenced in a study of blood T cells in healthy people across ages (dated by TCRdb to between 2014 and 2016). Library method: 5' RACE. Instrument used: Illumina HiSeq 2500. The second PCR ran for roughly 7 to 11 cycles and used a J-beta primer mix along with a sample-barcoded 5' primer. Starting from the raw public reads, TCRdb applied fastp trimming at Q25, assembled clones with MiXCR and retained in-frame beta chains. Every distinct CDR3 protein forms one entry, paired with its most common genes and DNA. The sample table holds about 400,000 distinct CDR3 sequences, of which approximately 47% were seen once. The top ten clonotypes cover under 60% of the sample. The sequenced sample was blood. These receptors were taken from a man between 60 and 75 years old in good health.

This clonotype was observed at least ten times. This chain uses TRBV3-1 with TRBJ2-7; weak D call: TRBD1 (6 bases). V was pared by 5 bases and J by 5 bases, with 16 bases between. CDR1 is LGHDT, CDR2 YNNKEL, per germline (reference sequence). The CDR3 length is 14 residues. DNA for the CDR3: TGTGCCAGCAGCAATGTACAGGGCATCGACGAGCAGTACTTC. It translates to CASSNVQGIDEQYF.

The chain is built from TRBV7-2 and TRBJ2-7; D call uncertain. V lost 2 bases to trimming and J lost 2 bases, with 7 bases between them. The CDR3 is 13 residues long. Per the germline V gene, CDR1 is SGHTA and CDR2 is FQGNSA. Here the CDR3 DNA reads TGTGCCAGCAGCTTAACAGCAACCTACGAGCAGTACTTC. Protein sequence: CASSLTATYEQYF. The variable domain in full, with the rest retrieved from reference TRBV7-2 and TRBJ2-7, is GAGVSQSPSNKVTEKGKDVELRCDPISGHTALYWYRQSLGQGLEFLIYFQGNSAPDKSGLPSDRFSAERTGGSVSTLTIQRTQQEDSAVYLCASSLTATYEQYFGPGTRLTVT.

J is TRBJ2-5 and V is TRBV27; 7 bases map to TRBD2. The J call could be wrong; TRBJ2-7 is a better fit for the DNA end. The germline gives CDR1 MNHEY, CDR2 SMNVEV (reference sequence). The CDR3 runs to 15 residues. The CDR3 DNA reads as TGTGCCAGCTGGTCGGGGAGCGGGAACTCCTACGAGCAGTACTTC. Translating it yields CASWSGSGNSYEQYF.

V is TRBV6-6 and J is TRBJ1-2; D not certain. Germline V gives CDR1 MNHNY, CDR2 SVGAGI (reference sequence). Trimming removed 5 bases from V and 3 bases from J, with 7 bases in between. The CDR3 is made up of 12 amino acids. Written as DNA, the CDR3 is TGTGCCAGCAGTCAGATTGACTATGGCTACACCTTC. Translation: CASSQIDYGYTF.

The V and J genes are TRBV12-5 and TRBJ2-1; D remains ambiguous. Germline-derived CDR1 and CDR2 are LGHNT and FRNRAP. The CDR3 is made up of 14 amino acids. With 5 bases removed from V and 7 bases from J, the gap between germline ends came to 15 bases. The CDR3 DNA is TGTGCTAGTGGTGGCCCCGGACGGATAAATGAGCAGTTCTTC. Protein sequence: CASGGPGRINEQFF.

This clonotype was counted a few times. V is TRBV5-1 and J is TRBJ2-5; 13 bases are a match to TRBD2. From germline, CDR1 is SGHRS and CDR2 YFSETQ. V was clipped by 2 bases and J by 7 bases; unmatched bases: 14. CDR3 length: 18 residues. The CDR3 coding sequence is TGCGCCAGCAGCTTTTCCCATGGACTAGCGGGGGCCCGTGGGACCCAGTACTTC. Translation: CASSFSHGLAGARGTQYF.

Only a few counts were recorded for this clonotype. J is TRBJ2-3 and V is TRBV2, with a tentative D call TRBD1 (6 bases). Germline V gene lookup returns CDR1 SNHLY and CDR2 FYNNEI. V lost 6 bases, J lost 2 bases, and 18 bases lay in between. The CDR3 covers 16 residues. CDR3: CASRTGTSGYTDTQYF. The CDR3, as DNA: TGTGCCAGCAGAACAGGGACAAGCGGCTACACAGATACGCAGTATTTT. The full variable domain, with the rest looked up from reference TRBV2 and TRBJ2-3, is EPEVTQTPSHQVTQMGQEVILRCVPISNHLYFYWYRQILGQKVEFLVSFYNNEISEKSEIFDDQFSVERPDGSNFTLKIRSTKLEDSAMYFCASRTGTSGYTDTQYFGPGTRLTVL.

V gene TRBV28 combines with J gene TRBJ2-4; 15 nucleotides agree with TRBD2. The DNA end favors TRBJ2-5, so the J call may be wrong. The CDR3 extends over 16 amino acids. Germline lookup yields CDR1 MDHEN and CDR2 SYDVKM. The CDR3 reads CASSPGLAGGGETQYF. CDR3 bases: TGTGCCAGCAGTCCGGGACTAGCGGGAGGAGGGGAGACCCAGTACTTC.

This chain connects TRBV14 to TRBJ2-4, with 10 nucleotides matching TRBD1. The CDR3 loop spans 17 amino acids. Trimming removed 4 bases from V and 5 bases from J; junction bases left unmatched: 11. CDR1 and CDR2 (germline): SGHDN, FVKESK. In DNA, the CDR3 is TGTGCCAGCAGCCCTCAACCGGGACAGGGGAGTCAAAACATTCAGTACTTC. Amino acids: CASSPQPGQGSQNIQYF.

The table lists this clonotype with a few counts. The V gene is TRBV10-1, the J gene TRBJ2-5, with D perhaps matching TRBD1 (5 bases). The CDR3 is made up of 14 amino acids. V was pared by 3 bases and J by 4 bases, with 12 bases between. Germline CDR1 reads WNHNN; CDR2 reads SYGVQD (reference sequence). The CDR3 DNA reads TGCGCCAGCAGTGACCAGGGCCTCCCAGAGACCCAGTACTTC. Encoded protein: CASSDQGLPETQYF.

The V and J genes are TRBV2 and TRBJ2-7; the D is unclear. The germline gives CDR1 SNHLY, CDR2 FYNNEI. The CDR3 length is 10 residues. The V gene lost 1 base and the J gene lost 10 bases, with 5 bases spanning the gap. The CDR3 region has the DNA TGTGCCAGCAGTGAAGGGGTCCAGTACTTC. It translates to CASSEGVQYF.

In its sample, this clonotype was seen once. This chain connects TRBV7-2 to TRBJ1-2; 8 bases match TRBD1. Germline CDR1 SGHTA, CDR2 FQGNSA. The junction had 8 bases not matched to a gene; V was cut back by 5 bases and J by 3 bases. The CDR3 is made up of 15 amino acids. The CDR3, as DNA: TGTGCCAGCAGCCGATTGACAGGGGCGGACTATGGCTACACCTTC. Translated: CASSRLTGADYGYTF.

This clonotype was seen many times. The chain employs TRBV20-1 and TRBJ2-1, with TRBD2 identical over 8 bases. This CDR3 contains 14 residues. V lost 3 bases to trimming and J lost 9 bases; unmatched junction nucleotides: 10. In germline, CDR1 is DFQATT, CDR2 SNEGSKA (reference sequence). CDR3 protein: CSARKAGESGEQFF. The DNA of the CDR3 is TGCAGTGCTAGGAAAGCGGGAGAGTCCGGTGAGCAGTTCTTC.

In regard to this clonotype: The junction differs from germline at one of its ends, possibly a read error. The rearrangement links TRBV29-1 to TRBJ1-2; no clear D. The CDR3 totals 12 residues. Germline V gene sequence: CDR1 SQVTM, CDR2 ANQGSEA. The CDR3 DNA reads TGCAGCGTTGGGGATAACTCGGCTGGCCACACCTTC. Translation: CSVGDNSAGHTF.

The CDR3 DNA reads as TGTGCCAGCAGCTTTAACGGGGGGTACCAAGAGACCCAGTACTTC. This encodes CASSFNGGYQETQYF. The chain joins TRBV5-6 to TRBJ2-5, with 7 bases lining up with TRBD2. CDR3 length: 15 residues. Germline lookup yields CDR1 SGHDT and CDR2 YYEEEE. After removal of 2 bases from V and 0 bases from J, the junction contained 4 bases not matched to a gene. Supplemented by reference TRBV5-6 and TRBJ2-5, the full variable domain reads DAGVTQSPTHLIKTRGQQVTLRCSPKSGHDTVSWYQQALGQGPQFIFQYYEEEERQRGNFPDRFSGHQFPNYSSELNVNALLLGDSALYLCASSFNGGYQETQYFGPGTRLLVL.

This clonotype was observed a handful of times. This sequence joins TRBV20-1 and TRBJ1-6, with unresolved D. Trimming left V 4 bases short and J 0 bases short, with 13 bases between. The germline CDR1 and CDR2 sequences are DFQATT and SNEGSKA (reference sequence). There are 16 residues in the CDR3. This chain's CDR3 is CSAITASSSYNSPLHF. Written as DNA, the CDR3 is TGCAGTGCTATCACAGCCTCGAGCTCCTATAATTCACCCCTCCACTTT.

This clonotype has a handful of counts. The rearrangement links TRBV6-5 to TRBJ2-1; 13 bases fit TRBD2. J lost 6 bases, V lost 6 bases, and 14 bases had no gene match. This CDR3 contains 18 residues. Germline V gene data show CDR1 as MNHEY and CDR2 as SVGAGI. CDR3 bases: TGTGCCAGCAGCCACTCCCTAGCGACTAGCGGGGGGCGCAATGAGCAGTTCTTC. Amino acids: CASSHSLATSGGRNEQFF.

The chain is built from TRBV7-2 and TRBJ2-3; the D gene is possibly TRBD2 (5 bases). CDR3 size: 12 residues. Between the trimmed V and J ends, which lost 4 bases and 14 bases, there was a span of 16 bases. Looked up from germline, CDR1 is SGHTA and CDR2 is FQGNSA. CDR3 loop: CASSSFGGLPYF. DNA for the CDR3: TGTGCCAGCAGCTCCTTTGGCGGGTTACCGTATTTT.

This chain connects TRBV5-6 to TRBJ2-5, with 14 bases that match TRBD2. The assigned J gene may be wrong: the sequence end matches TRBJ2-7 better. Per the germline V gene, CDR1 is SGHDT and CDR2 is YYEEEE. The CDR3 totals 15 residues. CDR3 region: CASSWGLAGVNEQYF. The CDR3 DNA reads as TGTGCCAGCAGCTGGGGACTAGCGGGAGTAAACGAGCAGTACTTC.

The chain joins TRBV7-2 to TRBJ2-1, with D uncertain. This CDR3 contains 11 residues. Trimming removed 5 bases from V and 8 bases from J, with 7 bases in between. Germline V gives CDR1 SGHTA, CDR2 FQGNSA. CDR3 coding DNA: TGTGCCAGCAGCCCAGCCTATGAGCAGTTCTTC. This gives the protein CASSPAYEQFF. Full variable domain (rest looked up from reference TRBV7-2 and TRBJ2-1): GAGVSQSPSNKVTEKGKDVELRCDPISGHTALYWYRQSLGQGLEFLIYFQGNSAPDKSGLPSDRFSAERTGGSVSTLTIQRTQQEDSAVYLCASSPAYEQFFGPGTRLTVL.